This T cell receptor (beta chain) derives from a study of CD8+ T cells in alopecia areata. About this clone: Its antigen remains unknown.

Extraction and reverse transcription of RNA yielded cDNA as the sequencing template. Assay used: immunoSEQ multiplex PCR; TCRdb lists only in-frame clones, some missing. The sample lists 150,000 to 200,000 clones, 50% to 65% occurring once. Cell sorting on a FACSAria was used to separate CD4+ and CD8+ T cells from the PBMCs. Study findings and constraints: Mice showed clearer TCR sharing than patients did, a gap that was possibly HLA-related. Lesional scalp, especially alopecia totalis/universalis, showed higher clonality than normal scalp.

J gave up 2 bases and V 6 bases, and 13 bases lay outside the gene matches. The germline gives CDR1 SEHNR, CDR2 FQNEAQ (reference sequence). CDR3 length: 17 amino acids. The chain links TRBV7-9 to TRBJ1-3; 7 bases are shared with TRBD1. The source material was CD4+ T cells sorted from blood. The source of this sequence is a human donor in good health. The CDR3 coding sequence is TGTGCCAGCAGAAGTGGGGGACAGCTATTTCCTGGAAACACCATATATTTT. Encoded protein: CASRSGGQLFPGNTIYF.